The 27 T cell receptor beta chains below all came from one sample that was sequenced in a study of spatial heterogeneity in lung cancer. TCRdb passed the 5' RACE reads through MiXCR, listing each CDR3 protein once. The sample comprises about 40,000 distinct CDR3 sequences, 5% to 6.5% of which are singletons, and around 25% rests with the top ten. Time point reported: sample taken at primary tumor resection. Specimen: PBMCs, collected at surgery. The receptor set was obtained from a female donor with early-stage non-small cell lung cancer.

This clonotype was counted ten times or more. The V call is TRBV10-3, the J call TRBJ2-7; D might be TRBD2 (5 bases). The CDR3 runs to 12 residues. V lost 3 bases to trimming and J lost 2 bases, with 5 bases between them. Germline CDR1 reads ENHRY; CDR2 reads SYGVKD. The CDR3 region has the DNA TGTGCCATCAGTGACGGGGCCTACGAGCAGTACTTC. Amino acid sequence: CAISDGAYEQYF.

This clonotype was recorded at least ten times. The V call is TRBV10-3, the J call TRBJ1-5; D may be TRBD1 (6 bases). Germline CDR1 ENHRY, CDR2 SYGVKD. The CDR3 has 15 residues. V lost 5 bases and J lost 1, with 12 bases in between. Here the CDR3 DNA reads TGTGCCATCAGTTCTGACCAGGGGAGCAATCAGCCCCAGCATTTT. Residues: CAISSDQGSNQPQHF.

This clonotype has ten or more counts. The chain employs TRBV7-3 and TRBJ1-2; D uncertain. Trimming left V 1 base short and J 6 bases short, with 9 bases between. CDR1 SGHTA and CDR2 FQGTGA come from the germline V gene. This CDR3 has 13 residues. The DNA of the CDR3 is TGTGCCAGCAGCTTAATAGGGAATGATGGCTACACCTTC. This gives the protein CASSLIGNDGYTF.

The chain carries TRBV15 and TRBJ2-1; D is undetermined. The germline V and J ends were trimmed by 0 bases and 6 bases, with 3 bases remaining between them. Germline CDR1 reads LNHNV; CDR2 reads YYDKDF (reference sequence). There are 12 residues in the CDR3. The CDR3 DNA is TGTGCCACCAGCAGAGAAAGCAATGAGCAGTTCTTC. Translating it yields CATSRESNEQFF. The variable domain in full, with the rest retrieved from reference TRBV15 and TRBJ2-1, is DAMVIQNPRYQVTQFGKPVTLSCSQTLNHNVMYWYQQKSSQAPKLLFHYYDKDFNNEADTPDNFQSRRPNTSFCFLDIRSPGLGDTAMYLCATSRESNEQFFGPGTRLTVL.

This clonotype was found many times. J is TRBJ1-4 and V is TRBV5-1; D gene ambiguous. The CDR3 runs to 15 residues. Between the trimmed V and J ends, which lost 0 bases and 7 bases, there was a span of 13 bases. Per germline, CDR1 SGHRS and CDR2 YFSETQ. The CDR3 bases are TGCGCCAGCAGCTTGGATGGAGGGCGCGGTGAAAAACTGTTTTTT. Protein product: CASSLDGGRGEKLFF.

The rearrangement links TRBV6-5 to TRBJ1-2; weak D call: TRBD1 (5 bases). V lost 0 bases to trimming and J lost 7 bases, with 12 bases between them. This CDR3 has 14 residues. Germline-derived CDR1 and CDR2 are MNHEY and SVGAGI. The CDR3: CASSYSWGGAGYTF. For the CDR3, the DNA is TGTGCCAGCAGTTACTCGTGGGGCGGAGCTGGCTACACCTTC.

This clonotype has at least ten counts. The CDR3 region is CASSSGQTPGAQYF. DNA of the CDR3: TGTGCCAGCAGCTCGGGACAGACCCCAGGAGCGCAGTATTTT. The rearrangement joins TRBV7-2 to TRBJ2-3; TRBD1 agrees at 7 bases. The CDR3 has 14 amino acids. Germline values: CDR1 SGHTA, CDR2 FQGNSA. V shed 4 bases, J shed 10 bases, and the junction held 11 bases outside the gene matches. Using reference TRBV7-2 and TRBJ2-3 for the parts outside the CDR3, the full variable domain is GAGVSQSPSNKVTEKGKDVELRCDPISGHTALYWYRQSLGQGLEFLIYFQGNSAPDKSGLPSDRFSAERTGGSVSTLTIQRTQQEDSAVYLCASSSGQTPGAQYFGPGTRLTVL.

This clonotype was counted ten times or more. The V gene is TRBV27, the J gene TRBJ2-3; the D gene is possibly TRBD1 (5 bases). The CDR3 sequence is 16 residues long. Germline loops: CDR1 MNHEY, CDR2 SMNVEV (reference sequence). The V end was cut by 0 bases, the J end by 0 bases, with 10 bases between. This CDR3 reads CASSLSPGPSTDTQYF. CDR3 DNA sequence: TGTGCCAGCAGTTTATCGCCAGGGCCTAGCACAGATACGCAGTATTTT.

This clonotype appeared many times. The chain combines TRBV6-1 with TRBJ1-2; D call uncertain. CDR3 size: 13 residues. CDR1 MNHNS and CDR2 SASEGT come from the germline V gene. Trimming cost V 11 bases and J 0 bases, with 13 bases left between them. The CDR3 reads CALRNIANYGYTF. Here the CDR3 DNA reads TGTGCCCTGAGGAATATCGCTAACTATGGCTACACCTTC.

This clonotype was counted ten times or more. Here the CDR3 DNA reads TGTGCCAGCTCACCTCCAAGGGGGCAGACTGAAGCTTTCTTT. Protein sequence: CASSPPRGQTEAFF. The genes are TRBV18 and TRBJ1-1; 7 nucleotides align to TRBD1. The germline V gene has CDR1 KGHSH and CDR2 LQKENI. Trimming at V came to 3 bases and at J to 5 bases, leaving 6 bases not matched to a gene. The CDR3 runs to 14 residues. Variable domain in full (rest from reference TRBV18 and TRBJ1-1): NAGVMQNPRHLVRRRGQEARLRCSPMKGHSHVYWYRQLPEEGLKFMVYLQKENIIDESGMPKERFSAEFPKEGPSILRIQQVVRGDSAAYFCASSPPRGQTEAFFGQGTRLTVV.

The chain joins TRBV14 to TRBJ2-2, with 9 bases lining up with TRBD1. The CDR3 is 15 amino acids. CDR1 is SGHDN and CDR2 is FVKESK in the germline V gene. J lost 6 bases, V lost 6 bases, and 8 bases had no gene match. CDR3 bases: TGTGCCAGCAGTCCGGGACAGGGTTTCCCCGGGGAGCTGTTTTTT. Its translation: CASSPGQGFPGELFF.

This clonotype has ten or more counts. The chain joins TRBV19 to TRBJ2-3, with a weak D call TRBD2 (6 bases). The CDR3 is 14 residues long. Between the trimmed V and J ends, which lost 2 bases and 3 bases, there was a span of 9 bases. In germline, CDR1 is LNHDA, CDR2 SQIVND (reference sequence). Written as DNA, the CDR3 is TGTGCCAGTAGTATAATGGCGGGGACAGATACGCAGTATTTT. Translating it yields CASSIMAGTDTQYF.

This clonotype was seen ten or more times. The chain recombines TRBV7-3 with TRBJ2-3; tentatively, D is TRBD1 or TRBD2 (6 bases each). The CDR3 has 15 residues. Germline values: CDR1 SGHTA, CDR2 FQGTGA. Deletions cut 5 bases from V and 0 bases from J, with 12 bases between. CDR3 loop: CASSPGGPSTDTQYF. DNA for the CDR3: TGTGCCAGCAGCCCCGGGGGCCCTAGCACAGATACGCAGTATTTT.

This clonotype appeared many times. The J gene is TRBJ2-3, the V gene TRBV5-1; no firm D call. This CDR3 has 11 residues. CDR1 and CDR2 (germline): SGHRS, YFSETQ. Trimming took 3 bases from V and 5 from J, leaving 4 bases between them. CDR3: CASSSEDTQYF. The CDR3 DNA is TGCGCCAGCAGCTCGGAAGATACGCAGTATTTT.

This clonotype was recorded many times. J is TRBJ2-2 and V is TRBV12-3 or TRBV12-4, with D maybe TRBD2 (5 bases). This CDR3 has 13 amino acids. The ends were cut back, 3 bases at V and 5 bases at J, with 7 bases in the middle. CDR3 region: CASSFGVTGELFF. CDR3 bases: TGTGCCAGCAGTTTCGGGGTTACCGGGGAGCTGTTTTTT.

In this sample, this clonotype turned up many times. J is TRBJ2-1 and V is TRBV7-8, with D perhaps matching TRBD1 (6 bases). The CDR3 spans 15 residues. Germline CDR1 reads SGHVS; CDR2 reads FQNEAQ. V lost 6 bases to trimming and J lost 7 bases, with 19 bases between them. Here the CDR3 reads CASRLRGGPGNEQFF. In nucleotides, the CDR3 is TGTGCCAGCAGGCTCAGGGGTGGGCCAGGGAATGAGCAGTTCTTC. Drawing the rest from reference TRBV7-8 and TRBJ2-1, the complete variable domain is GAGVSQSPRYKVAKRGQDVALRCDPISGHVSLFWYQQALGQGPEFLTYFQNEAQLDKSGLPSDRFFAERPEGSVSTLKIQRTQQEDSAVYLCASRLRGGPGNEQFFGPGTRLTVL.

This clonotype was recorded many times. This rearrangement joins TRBV27 to TRBJ1-6; tentative D call: TRBD1 (5 bases). The CDR3 length is 17 residues. V dropped 7 bases and J dropped 0 bases, with 16 bases sitting between them. Germline V gene sequence: CDR1 MNHEY, CDR2 SMNVEV (reference sequence). As DNA, the CDR3 is TGTGCCAGCACCTCGGACATCTGGAGCTCCTATAATTCACCCCTCCACTTT. The encoded protein is CASTSDIWSSYNSPLHF.

The sample holds many counts of this clonotype. The gene calls are TRBV11-1 and TRBJ2-5; unclear D gene. Germline V gene sequence: CDR1 SGHAT, CDR2 FQDESV (reference sequence). The CDR3 totals 13 residues. Trimming pared 3 bases from V and 2 bases from J, leaving 7 bases between. For the CDR3, the DNA is TGTGCCAGCAGCTTTGGGTCACAAGAGACCCAGTACTTC. As protein: CASSFGSQETQYF.

This clonotype was recorded at least ten times. V gene TRBV20-1 combines with J gene TRBJ2-7, with 10 positions matching TRBD1. This CDR3 has 14 amino acids. The ends lost 6 bases at V and 2 bases at J; junction bases unmatched: 7. The V gene's germline CDR1 is DFQATT and CDR2 SNEGSKA (reference sequence). CDR3 amino acids: CSAFGDRGTYEQYF. The CDR3 DNA sequence: TGCAGTGCGTTCGGGGACAGGGGAACCTACGAGCAGTACTTC.

This clonotype was detected many times. The rearrangement uses TRBV5-1 and TRBJ2-7; unclear D gene. Germline loops: CDR1 SGHRS, CDR2 YFSETQ. The CDR3 consists of 11 residues. V lost 5 bases and J lost 1, with 4 bases in between. CDR3 coding DNA: TGCGCCAGCAGGATATCCTACGAGCAGTACTTC. Protein product: CASRISYEQYF. Looking up the rest from reference TRBV5-1 and TRBJ2-7 gives the full variable domain: KAGVTQTPRYLIKTRGQQVTLSCSPISGHRSVSWYQQTPGQGLQFLFEYFSETQRNKGNFPGRFSGRQFSNSRSEMNVSTLELGDSALYLCASRISYEQYFGPGTRLTVT.

There are a few counts of this clonotype. V usage is TRBV12-3 or TRBV12-4 and J usage is TRBJ1-5; 8 bases align to TRBD1. CDR3 length: 19 amino acids. After removal of 4 bases from V and 0 bases from J, the junction contained 14 bases not matched to a gene. The chain's CDR3 is CASSSLRGLRPNSNQPQHF. Written as DNA, the CDR3 is TGTGCCAGCAGTTCCCTCAGGGGGCTGAGACCGAATAGCAATCAGCCCCAGCATTTT.

This clonotype was seen repeatedly, ten times or more. The genes are TRBV29-1 and TRBJ2-3, with 10 positions matching TRBD2. The CDR3 totals 17 residues. Germline V gene sequence: CDR1 SQVTM, CDR2 ANQGSEA. J was trimmed by 4 bases and V by 5 bases; bases with no gene match: 15. CDR3 residues: CSVKKLSGGAWADTQYF. For the CDR3, the DNA is TGCAGCGTTAAGAAATTGAGCGGGGGGGCGTGGGCAGATACGCAGTATTTT.

In this sample, this clonotype turned up a few times. The chain carries TRBV19 and TRBJ2-3; 10 bases map to TRBD2. CDR3 size: 15 residues. Losses at the gene ends were 5 bases for V and 3 bases for J; bases not matched to a gene: 5. Germline lookup yields CDR1 LNHDA and CDR2 SQIVND (reference sequence). The CDR3 DNA sequence: TGTGCCAGTAGTTTTAGGACTAGCGGAACAGATACGCAGTATTTT. It translates to CASSFRTSGTDTQYF.

This clonotype was counted ten times or more. The CDR3, as DNA: TGCAGTGCTAGCGTTGAGGGGAGAAATTCACCCCTCCACTTT. It encodes CSASVEGRNSPLHF. The gene calls are TRBV20-1 and TRBJ1-6; weak D call: TRBD1 (5 bases). Germline values: CDR1 DFQATT, CDR2 SNEGSKA (reference sequence). The V gene lost 3 bases and the J gene lost 7 bases, with 13 bases spanning the gap. The CDR3 consists of 14 residues.

This clonotype was counted at least ten times. The chain uses TRBV29-1 and TRBJ2-5; 7 bases align to TRBD1. This CDR3 region has 14 residues. Germline-derived CDR1 and CDR2 are SQVTM and ANQGSEA. Germline trimming cut 5 bases from V and 2 bases from J; bases unmatched to any gene: 8. CDR3 nucleotides: TGCAGCGTTAAGCTGGGGACAGCACAAGAGACCCAGTACTTC. Its translation is CSVKLGTAQETQYF. The complete variable domain, with remaining parts taken from reference TRBV29-1 and TRBJ2-5, reads SAVISQKPSRDICQRGTSLTIQCQVDSQVTMMFWYRQQPGQSLTLIATANQGSEATYESGFVIDKFPISRPNLTFSTLTVSNMSPEDSSIYLCSVKLGTAQETQYFGPGTRLLVL.

This clonotype was recorded many times. The chain joins TRBV5-6 to TRBJ2-7, with D maybe TRBD1 (5 bases). The germline gives CDR1 SGHDT, CDR2 YYEEEE. This CDR3 is 13 amino acids long. Between the trimmed V and J ends, which lost 0 bases and 7 bases, there was a span of 11 bases. The DNA of the CDR3 is TGTGCCAGCAGCTTGGAGGGGTACGGAGAGCAGTACTTC. It encodes CASSLEGYGEQYF.

In this sample, this clonotype turned up many times. CDR3 loop: CASSQRGGTGRTF. The CDR3 DNA is TGTGCCAGCAGCCAAAGAGGGGGCACCGGCCGTACCTTC. The chain joins TRBV3-1 to TRBJ1-2; 7 bases are shared with TRBD1. The CDR3 is 13 residues long. The germline V gene encodes CDR1 LGHDT and CDR2 YNNKEL (reference sequence). Germline trimming cut 2 bases from V and 14 bases from J; bases unmatched to any gene: 11.